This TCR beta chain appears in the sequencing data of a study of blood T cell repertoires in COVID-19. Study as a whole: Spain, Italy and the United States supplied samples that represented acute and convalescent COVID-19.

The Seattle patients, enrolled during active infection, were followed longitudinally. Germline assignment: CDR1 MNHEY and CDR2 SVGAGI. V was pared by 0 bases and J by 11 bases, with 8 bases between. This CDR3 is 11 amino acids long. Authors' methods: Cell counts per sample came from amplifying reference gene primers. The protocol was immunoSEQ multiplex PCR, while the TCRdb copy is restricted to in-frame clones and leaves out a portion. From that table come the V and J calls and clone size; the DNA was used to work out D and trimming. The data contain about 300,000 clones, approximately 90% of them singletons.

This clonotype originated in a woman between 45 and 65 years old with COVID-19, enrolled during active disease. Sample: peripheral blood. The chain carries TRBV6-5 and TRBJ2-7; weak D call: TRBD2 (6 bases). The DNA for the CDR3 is TGTGCCAGCAGTTACTCCGAGCGGGAGTACTTC. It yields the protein CASSYSEREYF.